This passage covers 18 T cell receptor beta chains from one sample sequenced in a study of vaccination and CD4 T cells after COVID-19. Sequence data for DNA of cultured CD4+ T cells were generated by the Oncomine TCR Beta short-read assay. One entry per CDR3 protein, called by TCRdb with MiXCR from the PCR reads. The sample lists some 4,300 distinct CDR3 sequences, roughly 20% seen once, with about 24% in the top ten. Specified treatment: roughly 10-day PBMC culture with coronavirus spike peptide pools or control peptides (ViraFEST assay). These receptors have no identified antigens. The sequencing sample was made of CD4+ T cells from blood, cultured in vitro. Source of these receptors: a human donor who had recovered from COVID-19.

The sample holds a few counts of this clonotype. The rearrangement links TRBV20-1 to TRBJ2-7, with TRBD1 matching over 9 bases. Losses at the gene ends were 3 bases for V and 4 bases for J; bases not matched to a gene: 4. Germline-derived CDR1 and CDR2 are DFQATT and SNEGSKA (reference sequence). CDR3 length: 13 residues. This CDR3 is CSARGQGRYEQYF. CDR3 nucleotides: TGCAGTGCTAGGGGACAGGGCCGATACGAGCAGTACTTC.

CDR3 coding DNA: TGTGCCAGTAGTATTGGGGAGGGTCTGGGTGAGCAGTTCTTC. It yields the protein CASSIGEGLGEQFF. The J gene is TRBJ2-1, the V gene TRBV19, with 7 positions matching TRBD2. The V segment lost 3 bases and the J segment 9 bases; nucleotides outside the gene matches: 8. The length of the CDR3 is 14 residues. Germline V gene data show CDR1 as LNHDA and CDR2 as SQIVND (reference sequence).

In DNA, the CDR3 is TGCAGTGCTAGAGGCATATTGGGCTACGAGCAGTACTTC. It codes for CSARGILGYEQYF. V and J are TRBV20-1 and TRBJ2-7; the D is unclear. The CDR3 extends over 13 amino acids. Germline CDR1 DFQATT, CDR2 SNEGSKA (reference sequence). Trimming shortened V by 1 base and J by 3 bases, and 10 bases separated the two germline ends.

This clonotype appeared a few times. DNA for the CDR3: TGTGCCAGCAGCGATGGGGCAGGGGGATTCACTGAAGCTTTCTTT. It specifies CASSDGAGGFTEAFF. The gene calls are TRBV5-6 and TRBJ1-1; 7 positions agree with TRBD1. CDR1 is SGHDT and CDR2 is YYEEEE in the germline V gene. The trim removed 4 bases at V and 4 bases at J, leaving 10 bases unmatched. This CDR3 is built from 15 residues. The variable domain in full, completed from reference TRBV5-6 and TRBJ1-1, reads DAGVTQSPTHLIKTRGQQVTLRCSPKSGHDTVSWYQQALGQGPQFIFQYYEEEERQRGNFPDRFSGHQFPNYSSELNVNALLLGDSALYLCASSDGAGGFTEAFFGQGTRLTVV.

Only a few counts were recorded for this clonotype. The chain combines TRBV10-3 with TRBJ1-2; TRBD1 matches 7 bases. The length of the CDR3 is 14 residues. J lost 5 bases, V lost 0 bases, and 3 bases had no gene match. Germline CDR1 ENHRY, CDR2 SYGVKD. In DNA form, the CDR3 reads TGTGCCATCAGTGAGTCAGGGACAGCATATGGCTACACCTTC. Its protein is CAISESGTAYGYTF.

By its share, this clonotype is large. Written as DNA, the CDR3 is TGTGCCAGCAGCTTAGATTGGAGTCCGTTTGGGGGCGCGGGGTACAATGAGCAGTTCTTC. Residues: CASSLDWSPFGGAGYNEQFF. J is TRBJ2-1 and V is TRBV7-6, with D perhaps matching TRBD1 or TRBD2 (6 bases each). Trimming took off 1 base at V and 4 bases at J, with 26 bases between the two ends. The germline gives CDR1 SGHVS, CDR2 FNYEAQ. CDR3 length: 20 amino acids.

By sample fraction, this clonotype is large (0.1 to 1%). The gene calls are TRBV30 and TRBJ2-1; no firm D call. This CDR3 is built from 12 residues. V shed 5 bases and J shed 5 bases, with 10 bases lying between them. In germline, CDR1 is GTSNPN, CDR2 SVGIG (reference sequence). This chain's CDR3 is CAWAPGHNEQFF. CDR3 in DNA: TGTGCCTGGGCACCGGGCCACAATGAGCAGTTCTTC.

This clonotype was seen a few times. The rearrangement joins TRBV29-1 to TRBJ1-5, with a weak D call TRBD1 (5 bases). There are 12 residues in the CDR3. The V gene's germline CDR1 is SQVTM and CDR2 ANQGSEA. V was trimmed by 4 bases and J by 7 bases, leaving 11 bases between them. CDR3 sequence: CSVGGVKQPQHF. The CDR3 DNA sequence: TGCAGCGTTGGGGGGGTTAAACAGCCCCAGCATTTT.

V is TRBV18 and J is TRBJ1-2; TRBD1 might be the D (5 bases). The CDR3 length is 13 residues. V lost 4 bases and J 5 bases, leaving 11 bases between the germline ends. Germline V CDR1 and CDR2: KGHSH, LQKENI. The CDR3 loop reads CASSLTGGYGYTF. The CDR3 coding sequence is TGTGCCAGCTCACTTACAGGAGGATATGGCTACACCTTC.

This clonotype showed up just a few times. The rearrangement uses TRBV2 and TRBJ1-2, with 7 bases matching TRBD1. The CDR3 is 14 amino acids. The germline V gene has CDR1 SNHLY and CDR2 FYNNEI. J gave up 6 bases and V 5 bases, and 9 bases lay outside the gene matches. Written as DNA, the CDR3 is TGTGCCAGCAGTCTCTGGGAGGGGGCAGATGGCTACACCTTC. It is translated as CASSLWEGADGYTF.

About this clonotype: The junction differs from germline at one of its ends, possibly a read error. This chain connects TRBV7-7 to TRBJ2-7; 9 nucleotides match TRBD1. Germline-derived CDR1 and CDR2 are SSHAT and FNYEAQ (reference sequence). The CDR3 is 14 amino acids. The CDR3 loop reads CASSLGQGWSEQYF. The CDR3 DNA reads TGTGCTAGCAGCTTGGGACAGGGCTGGTCCGAGCAGTACTTC.

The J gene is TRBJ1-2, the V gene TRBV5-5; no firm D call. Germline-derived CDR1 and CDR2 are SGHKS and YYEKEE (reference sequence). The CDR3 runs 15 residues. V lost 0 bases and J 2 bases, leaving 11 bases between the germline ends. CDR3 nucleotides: TGTGCCAGCAGCTTGGAGCGACTCGGGAACTATGGCTACACCTTC. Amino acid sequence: CASSLERLGNYGYTF.

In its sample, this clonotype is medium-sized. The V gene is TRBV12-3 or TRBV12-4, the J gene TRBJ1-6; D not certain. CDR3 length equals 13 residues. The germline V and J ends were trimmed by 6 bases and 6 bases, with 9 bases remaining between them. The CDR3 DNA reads TGTGCCAGCAGCGGACTGATTAATTCACCCCTCCACTTT. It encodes CASSGLINSPLHF.

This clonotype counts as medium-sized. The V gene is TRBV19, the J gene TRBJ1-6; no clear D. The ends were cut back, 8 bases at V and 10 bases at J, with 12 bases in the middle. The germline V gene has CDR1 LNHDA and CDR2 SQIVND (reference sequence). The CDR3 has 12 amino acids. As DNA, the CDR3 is TGTGCCAGTTCGTATCGAGACTCACCCCTCCACTTT. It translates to CASSYRDSPLHF.

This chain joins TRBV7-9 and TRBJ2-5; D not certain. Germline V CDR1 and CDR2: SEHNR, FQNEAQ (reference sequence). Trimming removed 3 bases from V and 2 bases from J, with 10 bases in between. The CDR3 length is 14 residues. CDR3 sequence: CASSFRDLQETQYF. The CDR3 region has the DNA TGTGCCAGCAGCTTTCGCGACTTGCAAGAGACCCAGTACTTC.

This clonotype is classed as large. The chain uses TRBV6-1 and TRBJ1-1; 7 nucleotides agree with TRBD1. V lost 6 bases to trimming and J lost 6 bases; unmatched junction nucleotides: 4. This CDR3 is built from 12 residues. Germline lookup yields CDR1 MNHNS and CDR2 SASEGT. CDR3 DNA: TGTGCCAGCAGACGGGGGACAGCTGAAGCTTTCTTT. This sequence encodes CASRRGTAEAFF.

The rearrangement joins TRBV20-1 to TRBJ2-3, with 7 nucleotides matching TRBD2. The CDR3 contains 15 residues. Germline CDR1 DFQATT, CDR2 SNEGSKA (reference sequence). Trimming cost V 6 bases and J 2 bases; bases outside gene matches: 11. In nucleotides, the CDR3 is TGCAGTGCCCTAGGTACGGGGGGAGTCACAGATACGCAGTATTTT. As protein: CSALGTGGVTDTQYF.

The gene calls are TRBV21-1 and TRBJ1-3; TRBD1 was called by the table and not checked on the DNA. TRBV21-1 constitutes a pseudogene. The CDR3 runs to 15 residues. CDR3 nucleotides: TGTGCCAGCAGACAGCCGACAGTCTCTGGAAACACCATATATTTT. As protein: CASRQPTVSGNTIYF.